Presented here are 29 T cell receptor beta chains from one specimen sequenced in a study of regulatory T cells in long-lasting Graves disease. Relying on iRepertoire HTBI primers and Arm-PCR of CDR3 regions, the team built TCR beta libraries. TCRdb passed the multiplex PCR reads through MiXCR, listing each CDR3 protein once. The data show fewer than 600,000 distinct CDR3 sequences, with 20% to 25% seen just once and less than 15% held by the top ten. As to time point: persistent/refractory GD, antithyroid drugs over 5 years with positive TRAb. PBMCs were the source of the RNA used for TCR sequencing. This specimen consisted of peripheral blood mononuclear cells (PBMCs), obtained when the disease was refractory, from a patient treated with antithyroid drugs. These receptor sequences come from a female donor with Graves disease.

This clonotype was counted ten times or more. The V call is TRBV12-3 or TRBV12-4, the J call TRBJ1-1; 8 nucleotides agree with TRBD1. Germline trimming cut 7 bases from V and 0 bases from J; bases unmatched to any gene: 10. This CDR3 is 16 amino acids long. As DNA, the CDR3 is TGTGCCAGCAACTCCCTCGGACAGGGATTGAACACTGAAGCTTTCTTT. This gives the protein CASNSLGQGLNTEAFF.

About this clonotype: This may be a read error, as it is one base from a much larger clone. The chain links TRBV28 to TRBJ2-6; 7 bases map to TRBD1. There are 19 residues in the CDR3. Germline values: CDR1 MDHEN, CDR2 SYDVKM. DNA for the CDR3: TGTGCCAGCAGTTTATCCCGACAGGGCTTGATCTCTGAGGCCAACGTCCTGACTTTC. This codes for CASSLSRQGLISEANVLTF.

This clonotype was counted only a few times. The chain employs TRBV20-1 and TRBJ2-3, with 7 bases that match TRBD2. Trimming took 3 bases from V and 3 from J; bases not matched to a gene: 6. CDR1 DFQATT and CDR2 SNEGSKA come from the germline V gene (reference sequence). The CDR3 extends over 14 amino acids. The CDR3 region has the DNA TGCAGTGCTAGGTGGGAGGGCCTAACAGATACGCAGTATTTT. It encodes CSARWEGLTDTQYF.

This clonotype came up a few times. This chain joins TRBV14 and TRBJ1-4; no clear D. The CDR3 loop spans 16 amino acids. V was shortened by 0 bases and J by 4 bases, with 12 bases between the two germline ends. The V gene's germline CDR1 is SGHDN and CDR2 FVKESK. CDR3 amino acids: CASSQDQGRNNEKLFF. The DNA of the CDR3 is TGTGCCAGCAGCCAAGATCAAGGCAGGAATAATGAAAAACTGTTTTTT.

This clonotype was counted a few times. The chain links TRBV3-1 to TRBJ2-5; 11 nucleotides line up with TRBD2. This CDR3 is built from 17 residues. Germline V gene sequence: CDR1 LGHDT, CDR2 YNNKEL (reference sequence). J gave up 5 bases and V 4 bases, and 12 bases lay outside the gene matches. The CDR3 DNA sequence: TGTGCCAGCAGCCTAAGGGCTCTAGCGGGAGGTGGTGAGACCCAGTACTTC. Protein: CASSLRALAGGGETQYF.

J is TRBJ2-1 and V is TRBV28, with D tentatively TRBD2 (5 bases). V lost 6 bases and J lost 8, with 14 bases in between. The CDR3 is 13 residues long. The germline V gene encodes CDR1 MDHEN and CDR2 SYDVKM. CDR3 DNA: TGTGCCAGCAGCCCCGGGGTAATCCATGAGCAGTTCTTC. This gives the protein CASSPGVIHEQFF.

The chain is built from TRBV7-6 and TRBJ2-5, with D hard to call. The CDR3 runs to 12 residues. V was shortened by 5 bases and J by 5 bases, with 9 bases between the two germline ends. The germline CDR1 and CDR2 sequences are SGHVS and FNYEAQ. CDR3 bases: TGTGCCAGCAGCGCCTTCGGGGAGACCCAGTACTTC. Amino acids: CASSAFGETQYF.

In its sample, this clonotype was seen many times. The chain combines TRBV7-2 with TRBJ1-6; the D gene is possibly TRBD1 (6 bases). The length of the CDR3 is 17 residues. The V gene lost 5 bases and the J gene lost 1 base, with 15 bases spanning the gap. CDR1 and CDR2 from the germline V gene are SGHTA and FQGNSA. CDR3 DNA: TGTGCCAGCAGCCTTGGACAGAGGGGATCCTATAATTCACCCCTCCACTTT. Translating it yields CASSLGQRGSYNSPLHF.

The rearrangement uses TRBV30 and TRBJ2-2; D remains ambiguous. The CDR3 consists of 12 residues. The V gene's germline CDR1 is GTSNPN and CDR2 SVGIG (reference sequence). V lost 5 bases and J 6 bases, leaving 10 bases between the germline ends. DNA for the CDR3: TGTGCCTGGGGGGATGAGGCCGGGGAGCTGTTTTTT. Its translation is CAWGDEAGELFF.

In this sample, this clonotype turned up a few times. The rearrangement uses TRBV7-9 and TRBJ1-1; the D gene is possibly TRBD1 (5 bases). The CDR3 totals 15 residues. Germline V gene sequence: CDR1 SEHNR, CDR2 FQNEAQ (reference sequence). Trimming pared 0 bases from V and 1 base from J, leaving 9 bases between. The CDR3: CASSLAHQGNTEAFF. The CDR3 bases are TGTGCCAGCAGCTTAGCCCACCAGGGGAACACTGAAGCTTTCTTT. Based on the CDR3 plus reference TRBV7-9 and TRBJ1-1, the full variable domain is DTGVSQNPRHKITKRGQNVTFRCDPISEHNRLYWYRQTLGQGPEFLTYFQNEAQLEKSRLLSDRFSAERPKGSFSTLEIQRTEQGDSAMYLCASSLAHQGNTEAFFGQGTRLTVV.

This clonotype has a count of ten or more. This chain links TRBV12-3 or TRBV12-4 with TRBJ1-1; D gene ambiguous. The CDR3 spans 14 residues. V shed 1 base and J shed 5 bases, with 11 bases lying between them. The CDR3 here is CASSLGQAGTEAFF. Here the CDR3 DNA reads TGTGCCAGCAGTTTAGGGCAGGCCGGGACTGAAGCTTTCTTT.

This clonotype occurred many times. This chain joins TRBV28 and TRBJ1-1; no clear D gene. Trimming pared 6 bases from V and 8 bases from J, leaving 10 bases between. Germline V gives CDR1 MDHEN, CDR2 SYDVKM. The CDR3 sequence is 11 residues long. The CDR3 bases are TGTGCCAGCAGCAGGACCTTCGAAGCTTTCTTT. As protein: CASSRTFEAFF.

In its sample, this clonotype was seen many times. J is TRBJ1-6 and V is TRBV20-1; perhaps TRBD1 as D (6 bases). This CDR3 has 16 residues. Deletions cut 6 bases from V and 0 bases from J, with 15 bases between. Germline CDR1 DFQATT, CDR2 SNEGSKA (reference sequence). Here the CDR3 DNA reads TGCAGTGCCCCAGACAGGACTGGCTCCTATAATTCACCCCTCCACTTT. This translates into CSAPDRTGSYNSPLHF.

This clonotype showed up just a few times. Here the CDR3 DNA reads TGTGCCAGCAGCAGACAGGGAACGGATGAGCAGTTCTTC. Its protein is CASSRQGTDEQFF. The chain recombines TRBV3-1 with TRBJ2-1, with 7 bases matching TRBD1. CDR3 length: 13 amino acids. The germline CDR1 and CDR2 sequences are LGHDT and YNNKEL (reference sequence). Trimming at V came to 5 bases and at J to 8 bases, leaving 6 bases not matched to a gene.

The rearrangement uses TRBV20-1 and TRBJ2-1; 11 nucleotides agree with TRBD2. The germline V gene has CDR1 DFQATT and CDR2 SNEGSKA (reference sequence). V shed 5 bases and J 8 bases; nucleotides not matched to a gene: 11. The CDR3 sequence is 15 residues long. The CDR3 coding sequence is TGCAGTGCTCCTGATAGCGGGAGGGCCAAGTATGAGCAGTTCTTC. The encoded protein is CSAPDSGRAKYEQFF.

This clonotype has ten or more counts. The rearrangement joins TRBV7-8 to TRBJ1-1, with D possibly matching TRBD1 (6 bases). Trimming took off 5 bases at V and 0 bases at J, with 13 bases between the two ends. CDR3 length equals 15 residues. Germline lookup yields CDR1 SGHVS and CDR2 FQNEAQ. The CDR3 DNA follows: TGTGCCAGCAGCCTCTTACAGGGATTGAACACTGAAGCTTTCTTT. Translation: CASSLLQGLNTEAFF.

This chain joins TRBV3-1 and TRBJ1-5; D unclear. The CDR3 is made up of 13 amino acids. The V end lost 0 bases, the J end lost 5 bases, and 5 bases lay between the germline ends. The germline gives CDR1 LGHDT, CDR2 YNNKEL (reference sequence). CDR3 nucleotide sequence: TGTGCCAGCAGCCAAGAGCAGTATCAGCCCCAGCATTTT. As protein: CASSQEQYQPQHF.

The chain couples TRBV18 to TRBJ1-6; a weak D match, TRBD1 (5 bases). Trimming removed 0 bases from V and 7 bases from J, with 10 bases in between. This CDR3 spans 15 amino acids. Germline CDR1 reads KGHSH; CDR2 reads LQKENI. CDR3 protein: CASSPPLGENSPLHF. CDR3 DNA sequence: TGTGCCAGCTCACCACCGTTAGGGGAGAATTCACCCCTCCACTTT.

Ten or more counts support this clonotype. The chain recombines TRBV7-2 with TRBJ2-7; TRBD2 agrees at 10 bases. Germline CDR1 and CDR2: SGHTA and FQGNSA. This CDR3 comprises 17 residues. The ends lost 0 bases at V and 4 bases at J; junction bases unmatched: 9. CDR3 sequence reads: CASSLARAGGPWYEQYF. The DNA for the CDR3 is TGTGCCAGCAGCTTAGCCCGAGCGGGAGGGCCGTGGTACGAGCAGTACTTC.

The rearrangement links TRBV9 to TRBJ1-5, with D possibly matching TRBD1 (6 bases). This CDR3 is 14 amino acids long. Trimming took off 2 bases at V and 5 bases at J, with 11 bases between the two ends. Germline-derived CDR1 and CDR2 are SGDLS and YYNGEE. The chain's CDR3 is CASSVGARDQPQHF. The CDR3 DNA reads as TGTGCCAGCAGCGTGGGGGCAAGGGATCAGCCCCAGCATTTT. The full variable domain, its missing parts supplied by reference TRBV9 and TRBJ1-5, is DSGVTQTPKHLITATGQRVTLRCSPRSGDLSVYWYQQSLDQGLQFLIQYYNGEERAKGNILERFSAQQFPDLHSELNLSSLELGDSALYFCASSVGARDQPQHFGDGTRLSIL.

At least ten counts were recorded for this clonotype. This sequence joins TRBV28 and TRBJ1-6; TRBD1 aligns across 7 bases. Germline-derived CDR1 and CDR2 are MDHEN and SYDVKM. V shed 7 bases and J 9 bases; nucleotides not matched to a gene: 9. CDR3 length: 14 amino acids. The chain's CDR3 is CASTADRVFSPLHF. CDR3 in DNA: TGTGCCAGCACCGCTGACAGGGTTTTTTCACCCCTCCACTTT.

V gene TRBV19 combines with J gene TRBJ1-1; 7 nucleotides match TRBD1. The CDR3 is made up of 13 amino acids. The germline V gene has CDR1 LNHDA and CDR2 SQIVND (reference sequence). Trimming took 8 bases from V and 4 from J; bases not matched to a gene: 7. CDR3 region: CASDFYRGTEAFF. The CDR3 nucleotides read TGTGCCAGTGATTTCTACAGGGGCACTGAAGCTTTCTTT.

In this sample, this clonotype turned up many times. The DNA of the CDR3 is TGTGCCAGCAGTTCGACAGTGAGCTTCTCTGAAGCTTTCTTT. This sequence encodes CASSSTVSFSEAFF. V is TRBV27 and J is TRBJ1-1; D is perhaps TRBD1 (5 bases). CDR1 and CDR2 from the germline V gene are MNHEY and SMNVEV (reference sequence). V shed 4 bases and J shed 6 bases, with 15 bases lying between them. This CDR3 spans 14 amino acids.

This clonotype was recorded at least ten times. The V gene is TRBV19, the J gene TRBJ1-1, with 7 bases aligning to TRBD1. The CDR3 length is 14 residues. V was pared by 6 bases and J by 3 bases, with 7 bases of the junction left unmatched. The germline V gene has CDR1 LNHDA and CDR2 SQIVND (reference sequence). The CDR3 bases are TGTGCCAGTAGGACAGGGCGAATAGACACTGAAGCTTTCTTT. It codes for CASRTGRIDTEAFF. Together with reference TRBV19 and TRBJ1-1, the CDR3 gives the full variable domain: DGGITQSPKYLFRKEGQNVTLSCEQNLNHDAMYWYRQDPGQGLRLIYYSQIVNDFQKGDIAEGYSVSREKKESFPLTVTSAQKNPTAFYLCASRTGRIDTEAFFGQGTRLTVV.

This chain connects TRBV20-1 to TRBJ1-1; a weak D match, TRBD1 (6 bases). In germline, CDR1 is DFQATT, CDR2 SNEGSKA (reference sequence). Trimming stripped 8 bases from V and 0 bases from J, with 13 bases between. The CDR3 runs 13 residues. The CDR3, as DNA: TGCAGTCCCTTTACAGGGATGAACACTGAAGCTTTCTTT. It is translated as CSPFTGMNTEAFF.

Many counts were recorded for this clonotype. The chain links TRBV28 to TRBJ1-1; possibly TRBD1 for D (6 bases). Trimming shortened V by 8 bases and J by 6 bases, and 19 bases separated the two germline ends. The CDR3 sequence is 14 residues long. The germline CDR1 and CDR2 sequences are MDHEN and SYDVKM. The CDR3 spells CASCRQGLSPEAFF. The CDR3 coding sequence is TGTGCCAGCTGCCGTCAGGGGCTATCCCCTGAAGCTTTCTTT.

V is TRBV3-1 and J is TRBJ2-7; D ambiguous. Germline V gene lookup returns CDR1 LGHDT and CDR2 YNNKEL (reference sequence). This CDR3 spans 16 amino acids. V was pared by 4 bases and J by 5 bases, with 21 bases between. CDR3 DNA: TGTGCCAGCAGCCCAATCGCCGGGTCCATGATTAACGAGCAGTACTTC. This encodes CASSPIAGSMINEQYF.

The CDR3 loop is CASSPQASGRALDEQFF. CDR3 DNA: TGTGCCAGCAGCCCGCAAGCTAGCGGGAGGGCCCTGGATGAGCAGTTCTTC. J is TRBJ2-1 and V is TRBV7-2; TRBD2 aligns across 12 bases. Looked up from germline, CDR1 is SGHTA and CDR2 is FQGNSA. The V gene end was trimmed by 5 bases and the J gene end by 8 bases; junction bases not matched to a gene: 13. The CDR3 consists of 17 residues.

Comments on this clonotype: A much larger clone differs by one base, so this may be a read error. The CDR3: CASSLAGRDQEAQYF. CDR3 sequence (DNA): TGTGCCAGCAGCTTAGCAGGGCGTGACCAAGAGGCCCAGTACTTC. The chain uses TRBV11-2 and TRBJ2-5, with D perhaps matching TRBD1 (5 bases). Germline assignment: CDR1 SGHAT and CDR2 FQNNGV. This CDR3 contains 15 residues.